Listed here are 26 T cell receptor beta chains from one sample, sequenced in a study of CXCR3-negative and CXCR3-positive naive CD8 T cells. Each TRB cDNA library was prepared by 5' RACE (with UMI labels). TCRdb re-analyzed the 5' RACE reads; it lists each CDR3 protein once, without DNA. The sample totals tens of thousands of distinct CDR3 sequences. The specimen sequenced was naive CXCR3- CD8+ T cells from blood. The sample's subset: CD45RO-CCR7+CD27+CD95- naive CD8+ T cells lacking CXCR3 (TNR3-). Receptors were obtained from a human donor in good health. Some clones in this sample may be carry-over from other donors' samples.

The chain couples TRBV5-5 to TRBJ2-7. CDR1 is SGHKS, CDR2 YYEKEE, per germline (reference sequence). The CDR3 is 17 amino acids. CDR3 sequence: CASSLEVSGLIVYEQYF.

The rearrangement links TRBV20-1 to TRBJ2-7; the D gene TCRdb calls, TRBD2, cannot be checked with no DNA. This CDR3 comprises 15 residues. Germline values: CDR1 DFQATT, CDR2 SNEGSKA (reference sequence). CDR3 amino acids: CSAPSESSGAYEQYF.

The J gene is TRBJ2-1, the V gene TRBV29-1; absent DNA, TCRdb's TRBD2 call cannot be checked. There are 15 residues in the CDR3. From germline, CDR1 is SQVTM and CDR2 ANQGSEA. CDR3: CSAERGTSFVDEQFF.

The rearrangement uses TRBV12-3 or TRBV12-4 and TRBJ2-1; the TCRdb D gene call, TRBD1, has no DNA to confirm it. The CDR3 has 16 residues. The CDR3 spells CASSFFGDRPYNEQFF.

The V gene is TRBV4-1, the J gene TRBJ2-4; TCRdb names TRBD2, which stays unverified in the absence of DNA. CDR1 is MGHRA and CDR2 is YSYEKL in the germline V gene. The CDR3 is 14 residues long. The CDR3 sequence: CASSQRREGNIQYF.

The V call is TRBV10-3, the J call TRBJ1-1. The CDR3 spans 13 residues. Per germline, CDR1 ENHRY and CDR2 SYGVKD. The CDR3 here is CAISGWLNTEAFF.

This chain joins TRBV6-6 and TRBJ1-1; without DNA, the TCRdb call of TRBD1 cannot be checked. This CDR3 has 15 amino acids. Germline V gene sequence: CDR1 MNHNY, CDR2 SVGAGI (reference sequence). This CDR3 reads CASSYESTGSTEAFF.

The gene calls are TRBV29-1 and TRBJ2-6. The CDR3 runs 13 residues. CDR1 is SQVTM, CDR2 ANQGSEA, per germline. The CDR3 sequence: CSVFLSGANVLTF.

V usage is TRBV2 and J usage is TRBJ2-1; TCRdb's assignment of TRBD1 cannot be checked, as there is no DNA. Germline lookup yields CDR1 SNHLY and CDR2 FYNNEI. The CDR3 has 15 amino acids. The CDR3 region is CARGHFNRYNDEQFF.

The CDR3 reads CASSYSEGSQPQHF. The V gene is TRBV6-2 or TRBV6-3, the J gene TRBJ1-5. There are 14 residues in the CDR3. Germline CDR1 reads MNHEY; CDR2 reads SVGEGT.

The V gene is TRBV4-2, the J gene TRBJ1-1; TCRdb reports TRBD1, a call that lacks DNA to check it against. This CDR3 comprises 16 residues. Per the germline V gene, CDR1 is LGHNA and CDR2 is YNFKEQ. The CDR3 is CASSQDERGMNTEAFF.

J is TRBJ1-5 and V is TRBV7-9. CDR3 size: 14 residues. Germline CDR1 is SEHNR and CDR2 is FQNEAQ (reference sequence). This CDR3 is CASSTSGGGQPQHF.

This chain connects TRBV12-3 or TRBV12-4 to TRBJ2-5; TCRdb lists TRBD2, though no DNA is available to test this call. The CDR3 consists of 15 residues. The CDR3 sequence is CASSPLAGYEETQYF.

This chain links TRBV29-1 with TRBJ1-2; TCRdb names TRBD1, which stays unverified in the absence of DNA. The CDR3 is 13 residues long. Per germline, CDR1 SQVTM and CDR2 ANQGSEA. CDR3 sequence: CSVQTGSNYGYTF.

This chain joins TRBV15 and TRBJ2-3; TCRdb indicates TRBD1, and absent DNA this call remains unverified. Germline V lookup: CDR1 LNHNV, CDR2 YYDKDF (reference sequence). The CDR3 contains 12 residues. The chain's CDR3 is CATSSPGSTQYF.

The CDR3 reads CASSFPGQYSNQPQHF. The chain is built from TRBV28 and TRBJ1-5; the TCRdb D gene call, TRBD1, has no DNA to confirm it. The CDR3 is 16 amino acids. Per the germline V gene, CDR1 is MDHEN and CDR2 is SYDVKM.

The chain recombines TRBV24-1 with TRBJ2-3; the TRBD1 assignment by TCRdb is unverifiable without DNA. Per the germline V gene, CDR1 is KGHDR and CDR2 is SFDVKD. The CDR3 length is 14 residues. The CDR3 here is CATSAGVGTDTQYF.

J is TRBJ2-7 and V is TRBV28; without DNA, the TCRdb call of TRBD1 cannot be checked. This CDR3 contains 11 residues. Germline V CDR1 and CDR2: MDHEN, SYDVKM. CDR3 protein: CASGTGFEQYF. Supplemented by reference TRBV28 and TRBJ2-7, the full variable domain reads DVKVTQSSRYLVKRTGEKVFLECVQDMDHENMFWYRQDPGLGLRLIYFSYDVKMKEKGDIPEGYSVSREKKERFSLILESASTNQTSMYLCASGTGFEQYFGPGTRLTVT.

V gene TRBV7-9 combines with J gene TRBJ2-7. The CDR3 covers 14 residues. Germline values: CDR1 SEHNR, CDR2 FQNEAQ (reference sequence). The CDR3 is CASSLVGSSYEQYF.

The chain couples TRBV5-6 to TRBJ2-7; TCRdb reports TRBD1, a call that lacks DNA to check it against. There are 14 residues in the CDR3. Germline CDR1 is SGHDT and CDR2 is YYEEEE. Here the CDR3 reads CASSLEQGTYEQYF. Together with reference TRBV5-6 and TRBJ2-7, the CDR3 gives the full variable domain: DAGVTQSPTHLIKTRGQQVTLRCSPKSGHDTVSWYQQALGQGPQFIFQYYEEEERQRGNFPDRFSGHQFPNYSSELNVNALLLGDSALYLCASSLEQGTYEQYFGPGTRLTVT.

This chain uses TRBV20-1 with TRBJ2-5; TCRdb designates TRBD1, a call that cannot be tested without DNA. The CDR3 has 15 amino acids. Germline V gene sequence: CDR1 DFQATT, CDR2 SNEGSKA (reference sequence). CDR3 sequence reads: CSAAEGELPQETQYF.

The CDR3: CAISRDRGRDEQFF. The gene calls are TRBV10-3 and TRBJ2-1; as DNA is missing, the TRBD1 call by TCRdb cannot be tested. CDR1 and CDR2 from the germline V gene are ENHRY and SYGVKD. This CDR3 region has 14 residues.

The J gene is TRBJ2-7, the V gene TRBV27; TCRdb lists TRBD1, though no DNA is available to test this call. Germline CDR1 reads MNHEY; CDR2 reads SMNVEV (reference sequence). This CDR3 contains 15 residues. CDR3 protein: CASSPRQATSYEQYF.

This chain connects TRBV7-3 to TRBJ2-3; the TRBD2 assignment by TCRdb is unverifiable without DNA. Per germline, CDR1 SGHTA and CDR2 FQGTGA. The CDR3 has 15 amino acids. CDR3: CASSLGTSGTDTQYF.

This CDR3 reads CASSSGLEIDTQYF. The chain has TRBV5-4 and TRBJ2-3; TCRdb proposes TRBD2, but this gene call is untestable without DNA. CDR3 length: 14 amino acids. Germline loops: CDR1 SGHNT, CDR2 YYREEE (reference sequence).

This CDR3 is CASSLAGAGGYSYNEQFF. J is TRBJ2-1 and V is TRBV5-1; TCRdb returns TRBD2, unconfirmable since there is no DNA. Per germline, CDR1 SGHRS and CDR2 YFSETQ. CDR3 length equals 18 residues. The full variable domain, completed using reference TRBV5-1 and TRBJ2-1, is KAGVTQTPRYLIKTRGQQVTLSCSPISGHRSVSWYQQTPGQGLQFLFEYFSETQRNKGNFPGRFSGRQFSNSRSEMNVSTLELGDSALYLCASSLAGAGGYSYNEQFFGPGTRLTVL.